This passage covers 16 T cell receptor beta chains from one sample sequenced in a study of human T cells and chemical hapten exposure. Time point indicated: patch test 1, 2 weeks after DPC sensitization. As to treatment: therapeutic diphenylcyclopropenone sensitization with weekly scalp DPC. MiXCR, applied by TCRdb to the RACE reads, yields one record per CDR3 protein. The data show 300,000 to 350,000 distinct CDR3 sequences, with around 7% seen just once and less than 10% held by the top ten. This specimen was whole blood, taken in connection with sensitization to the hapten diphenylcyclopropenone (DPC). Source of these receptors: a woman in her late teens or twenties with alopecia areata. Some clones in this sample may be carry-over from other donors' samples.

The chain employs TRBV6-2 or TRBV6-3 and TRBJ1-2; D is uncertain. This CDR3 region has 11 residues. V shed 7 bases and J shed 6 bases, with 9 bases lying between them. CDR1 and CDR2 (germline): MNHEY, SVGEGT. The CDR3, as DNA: TGTGCCAGCATCGGTTTCAATGGCTACACCTTC. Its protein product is CASIGFNGYTF.

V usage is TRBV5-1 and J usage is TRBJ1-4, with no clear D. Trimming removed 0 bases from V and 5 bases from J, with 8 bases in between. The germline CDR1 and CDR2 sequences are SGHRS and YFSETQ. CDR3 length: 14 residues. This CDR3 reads CASSLGHQNEKLFF. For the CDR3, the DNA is TGCGCCAGCAGCTTGGGACACCAGAATGAAAAACTGTTTTTT.

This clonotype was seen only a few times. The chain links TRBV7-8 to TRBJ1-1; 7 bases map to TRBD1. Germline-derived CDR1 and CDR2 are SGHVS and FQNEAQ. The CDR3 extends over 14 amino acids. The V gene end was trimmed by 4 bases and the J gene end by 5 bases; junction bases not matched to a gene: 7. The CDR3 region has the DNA TGTGCCAGCAGCTATGACAGGGTGTGGACTGAAGCTTTCTTT. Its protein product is CASSYDRVWTEAFF.

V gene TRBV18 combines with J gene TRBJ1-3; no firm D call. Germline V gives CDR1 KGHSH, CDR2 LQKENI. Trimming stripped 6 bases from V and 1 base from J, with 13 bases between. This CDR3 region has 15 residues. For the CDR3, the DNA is TGTGCCAGCTCGGCTCAGTCGCTTTCTGGAAACACCATATATTTT. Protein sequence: CASSAQSLSGNTIYF. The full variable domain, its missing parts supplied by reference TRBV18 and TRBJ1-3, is NAGVMQNPRHLVRRRGQEARLRCSPMKGHSHVYWYRQLPEEGLKFMVYLQKENIIDESGMPKERFSAEFPKEGPSILRIQQVVRGDSAAYFCASSAQSLSGNTIYFGEGSWLTVV.

The CDR3 reads CASSQDHGGTTYGYTF. The CDR3 bases are TGTGCCAGCAGCCAAGATCATGGAGGGACCACCTATGGCTACACCTTC. The gene calls are TRBV3-1 and TRBJ1-2; possibly TRBD1 for D (5 bases). The CDR3 covers 16 residues. The germline V gene encodes CDR1 LGHDT and CDR2 YNNKEL (reference sequence). Deletions cut 0 bases from V and 4 bases from J, with 15 bases between.

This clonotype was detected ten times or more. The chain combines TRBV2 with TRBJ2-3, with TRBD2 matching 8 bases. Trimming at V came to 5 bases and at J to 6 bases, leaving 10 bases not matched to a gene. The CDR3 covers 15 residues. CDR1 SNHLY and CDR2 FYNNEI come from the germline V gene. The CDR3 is CASSLYIAGMDTQYF. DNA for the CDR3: TGTGCCAGCAGTCTATACATAGCGGGGATGGATACGCAGTATTTT.

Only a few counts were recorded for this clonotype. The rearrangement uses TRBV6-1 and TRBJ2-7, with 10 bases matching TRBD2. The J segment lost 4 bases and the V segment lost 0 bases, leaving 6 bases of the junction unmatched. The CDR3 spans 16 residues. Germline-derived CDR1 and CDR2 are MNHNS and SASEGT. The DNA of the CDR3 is TGTGCCAGCAGTGAAGCGAAACTAGCGGGGTGGTACGAGCAGTACTTC. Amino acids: CASSEAKLAGWYEQYF.

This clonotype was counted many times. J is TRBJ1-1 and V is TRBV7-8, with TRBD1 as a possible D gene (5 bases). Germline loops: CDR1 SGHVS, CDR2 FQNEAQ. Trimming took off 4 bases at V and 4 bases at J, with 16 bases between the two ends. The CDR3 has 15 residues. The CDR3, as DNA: TGTGCCAGCAGCTCCGGGGCCAGGATTGTCACTGAAGCTTTCTTT. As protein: CASSSGARIVTEAFF.

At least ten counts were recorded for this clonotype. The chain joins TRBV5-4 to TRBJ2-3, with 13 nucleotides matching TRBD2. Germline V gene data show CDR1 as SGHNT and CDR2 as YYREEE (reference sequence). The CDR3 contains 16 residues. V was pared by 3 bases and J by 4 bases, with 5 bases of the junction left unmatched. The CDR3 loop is CASSSTSGGPSDTQYF. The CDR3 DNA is TGTGCCAGCAGCTCGACTAGCGGGGGGCCTTCAGATACGCAGTATTTT.

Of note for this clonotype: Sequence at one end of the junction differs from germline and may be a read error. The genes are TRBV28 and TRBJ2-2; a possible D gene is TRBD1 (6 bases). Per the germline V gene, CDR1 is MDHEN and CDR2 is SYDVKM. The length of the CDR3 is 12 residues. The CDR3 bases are TGCGTTACAGGGCGGTACACCGGGGAGCTGTTTTTT. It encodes CVTGRYTGELFF. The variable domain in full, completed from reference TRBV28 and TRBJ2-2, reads DVKVTQSSRYLVKRTGEKVFLECVQDMDHENMFWYRQDPGLGLRLIYFSYDVKMKEKGDIPEGYSVSREKKERFSLILESASTNQTSMYLCVTGRYTGELFFGEGSRLTVL.

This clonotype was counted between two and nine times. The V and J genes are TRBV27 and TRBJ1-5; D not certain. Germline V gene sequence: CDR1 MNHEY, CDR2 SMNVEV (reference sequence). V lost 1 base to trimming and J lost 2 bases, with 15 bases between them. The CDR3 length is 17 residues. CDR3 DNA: TGTGCCAGCAGTTTATATGGAGGAGCCATGCGCAATCAGCCCCAGCATTTT. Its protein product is CASSLYGGAMRNQPQHF.

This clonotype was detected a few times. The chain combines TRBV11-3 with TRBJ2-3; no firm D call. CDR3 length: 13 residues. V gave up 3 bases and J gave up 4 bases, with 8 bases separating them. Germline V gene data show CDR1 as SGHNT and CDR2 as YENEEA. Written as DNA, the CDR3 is TGTGCCAGCAGCTTCCGAAGATCAGATACGCAGTATTTT. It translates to CASSFRRSDTQYF.

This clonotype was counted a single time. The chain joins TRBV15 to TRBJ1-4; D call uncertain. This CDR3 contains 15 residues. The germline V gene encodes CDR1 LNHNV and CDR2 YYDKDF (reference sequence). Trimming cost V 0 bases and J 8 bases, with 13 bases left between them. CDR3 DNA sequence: TGTGCCACCAGCAGAGAAGGTCCAGACGGGGAAAAACTGTTTTTT. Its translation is CATSREGPDGEKLFF.

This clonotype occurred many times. CDR3 region: CSVFAQTGEQFF. CDR3 DNA sequence: TGCAGCGTTTTCGCACAAACGGGTGAGCAGTTCTTC. The rearrangement joins TRBV29-1 to TRBJ2-1; the D is unclear. The V end lost 5 bases, the J end lost 9 bases, and 14 bases lay between the germline ends. Germline loops: CDR1 SQVTM, CDR2 ANQGSEA. The CDR3 covers 12 residues.

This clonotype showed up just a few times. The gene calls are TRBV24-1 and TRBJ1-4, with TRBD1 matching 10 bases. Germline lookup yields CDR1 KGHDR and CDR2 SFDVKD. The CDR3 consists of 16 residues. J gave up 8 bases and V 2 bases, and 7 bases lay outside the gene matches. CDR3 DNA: TGTGCCACCAGTGATTCGGTTGACAGGGGGCAGGAAAAACTGTTTTTT. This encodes CATSDSVDRGQEKLFF.

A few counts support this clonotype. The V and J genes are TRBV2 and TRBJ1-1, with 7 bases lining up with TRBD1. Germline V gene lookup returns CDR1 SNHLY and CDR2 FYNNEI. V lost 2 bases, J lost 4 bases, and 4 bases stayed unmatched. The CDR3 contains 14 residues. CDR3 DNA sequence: TGTGCCAGCAGTGAAAATAGACAGGGCACTGAAGCTTTCTTT. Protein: CASSENRQGTEAFF.